This T cell receptor (beta chain) was identified during a study of tumor-infiltrating lymphocytes in glioblastoma multiforme. This clonotype was picked up many times. TCR beta libraries were built from RNA through three nested multiplex PCR rounds using modified ARM-PCR. TCRB-specific cDNA synthesis used around 0.5 ug of total RNA. TCRdb independently ran MiXCR on the multiplex PCR reads; one entry per CDR3 protein. Of about 32,000 distinct CDR3 sequences in the sample, roughly 64% were seen once. From germline, CDR1 is SGHRS and CDR2 YFSETQ. The CDR3 spans 15 residues. Trimming took 6 bases from V and 2 from J; bases not matched to a gene: 6.

The TCR sequence derives from a male donor with glioblastoma. The sequencing sample was made of brain tumor tissue. The genes are TRBV5-1 and TRBJ2-3; 10 nucleotides align to TRBD2. The CDR3 reads CASTPTSGNTDTQYF. CDR3 DNA sequence: TGCGCCAGCACCCCAACTAGCGGGAACACAGATACGCAGTATTTT.